These 19 T cell receptor beta chains share one sample of origin, sequenced in a study of somatic mutations in cytotoxic T cells in rheumatoid arthritis. Repertoires were generated with immunoSEQ multiplex PCR, while TCRdb's copy carries only in-frame clones and drops some. Of over 15,000 clones in the sample, roughly nine tenths were seen once. Material for sequencing was CD8+ T cells sorted from blood. These TCRs come from a man in his forties in good health.

The gene calls are TRBV28 and TRBJ1-2, with D perhaps matching TRBD1 (5 bases). Trimming removed 2 bases from V and 4 bases from J, with 17 bases in between. Germline V gene lookup returns CDR1 MDHEN and CDR2 SYDVKM. The CDR3 is 16 residues long. This chain's CDR3 is CASSLVGQGKGYGYTF. The CDR3 nucleotides are TGTGCCAGCAGTTTAGTCGGCCAGGGTAAGGGCTATGGCTACACCTTC.

The count of this clone is one. This chain links TRBV27 with TRBJ2-7, with TRBD1 identical over 8 bases. CDR3 length: 13 amino acids. Germline values: CDR1 MNHEY, CDR2 SMNVEV (reference sequence). V was clipped by 6 bases and J by 3 bases; unmatched bases: 4. CDR3 sequence: CASSHGQGYEQYF. CDR3 in DNA: TGTGCCAGCAGCCATGGACAGGGCTACGAGCAGTACTTC.

This sequence joins TRBV29-1 and TRBJ2-1, with a tentative D call TRBD1 (5 bases). The CDR3 totals 13 residues. Trimming took 4 bases from V and 10 from J, leaving 17 bases between them. Germline V gives CDR1 SQVTM, CDR2 ANQGSEA. CDR3 DNA sequence: TGCAGCGTTGGGCAGGGAACGGATAGCGAGCAGTTCTTC. Its protein product is CSVGQGTDSEQFF.

This clone was counted a single time. The CDR3: CASSLLSVDTGELFF. CDR3 sequence (DNA): TGTGCCAGCAGCTTACTCAGCGTCGACACCGGGGAGCTGTTTTTT. The chain carries TRBV7-2 and TRBJ2-2; D gene ambiguous. CDR3 size: 15 residues. Germline lookup yields CDR1 SGHTA and CDR2 FQGNSA. V was pared by 2 bases and J by 3 bases, with 10 bases between. Full variable domain (remainder filled in from reference TRBV7-2 and TRBJ2-2): GAGVSQSPSNKVTEKGKDVELRCDPISGHTALYWYRQSLGQGLEFLIYFQGNSAPDKSGLPSDRFSAERTGGSVSTLTIQRTQQEDSAVYLCASSLLSVDTGELFFGEGSRLTVL.

This clone was seen a single time. The chain carries TRBV7-2 and TRBJ2-1; D is perhaps TRBD1 (6 bases). Between the trimmed V and J ends, which lost 4 bases and 3 bases, there was a span of 10 bases. This CDR3 spans 14 amino acids. From germline, CDR1 is SGHTA and CDR2 FQGNSA. The CDR3 nucleotides read TGTGCCAGCAGCTCCCCGGGACACTACAATGAGCAGTTCTTC. Its protein is CASSSPGHYNEQFF.

CDR3: CSVEDPTTSGEQETQYF. The CDR3 DNA reads as TGCAGCGTTGAAGATCCGACTACATCAGGGGAACAAGAGACCCAGTACTTC. The rearrangement links TRBV29-1 to TRBJ2-5, with D perhaps matching TRBD1 (6 bases). Germline assignment: CDR1 SQVTM and CDR2 ANQGSEA. Trimming left V 0 bases short and J 2 bases short, with 19 bases between. The CDR3 runs to 17 residues.

This chain links TRBV29-1 with TRBJ2-1; no reliable D call. The CDR3 is 11 amino acids. V was cut by 4 bases and J by 8 bases, with 9 bases left in between. CDR1 is SQVTM, CDR2 ANQGSEA, per germline. CDR3 bases: TGCAGCGTTGCCCCGCGCGATGAGCAGTTCTTC. This translates into CSVAPRDEQFF.

This chain uses TRBV19 with TRBJ2-3; perhaps D is TRBD1 or TRBD2 (5 bases each). The V gene's germline CDR1 is LNHDA and CDR2 SQIVND (reference sequence). The CDR3 spans 15 residues. V was trimmed by 9 bases and J by 0 bases, leaving 16 bases between them. CDR3 residues: CASSPGRHSTDTQYF. In DNA form, the CDR3 reads TGTGCCAGCAGCCCGGGACGCCATAGCACAGATACGCAGTATTTT.

The chain uses TRBV4-1 and TRBJ2-5, with D unclear. Germline CDR1 and CDR2: MGHRA and YSYEKL. CDR3 length: 13 amino acids. The germline V and J ends were trimmed by 1 base and 4 bases, with 7 bases remaining between them. CDR3 coding DNA: TGCGCCAGCAGCCAAGTTATTCTAGAGACCCAGTACTTC. Its protein is CASSQVILETQYF.

The chain has TRBV19 and TRBJ2-5; 7 nucleotides agree with TRBD2. The CDR3 is 14 amino acids. J gave up 0 bases and V 6 bases, and 4 bases lay outside the gene matches. CDR1 is LNHDA, CDR2 SQIVND, per germline (reference sequence). DNA for the CDR3: TGTGCCAGTAGCCCTAGCGGTTACCAAGAGACCCAGTACTTC. Protein product: CASSPSGYQETQYF. Supplemented by reference TRBV19 and TRBJ2-5, the full variable domain reads DGGITQSPKYLFRKEGQNVTLSCEQNLNHDAMYWYRQDPGQGLRLIYYSQIVNDFQKGDIAEGYSVSREKKESFPLTVTSAQKNPTAFYLCASSPSGYQETQYFGPGTRLLVL.

This clone was picked up a small number of times. The rearrangement links TRBV6-5 to TRBJ2-7; the D gene could be TRBD1 or TRBD2 (5 bases each). CDR3 length: 14 amino acids. V lost 7 bases and J lost 3, with 16 bases in between. The germline V gene has CDR1 MNHEY and CDR2 SVGAGI. CDR3 DNA sequence: TGTGCCAGCACCGGGACGACTCCCAACTACGAGCAGTACTTC. Its translation is CASTGTTPNYEQYF.

J is TRBJ2-1 and V is TRBV28; possible D gene TRBD2, 5 bases. Germline CDR1 is MDHEN and CDR2 is SYDVKM. V gave up 3 bases and J gave up 8 bases, with 17 bases separating them. The CDR3 consists of 15 residues. The CDR3 region has the DNA TGTGCCAGCAGTTTGAGTTCCGAATTCGGGGATGAGCAGTTCTTC. It yields the protein CASSLSSEFGDEQFF.

CDR3 loop: CASSKPGGYNEQFF. CDR3 sequence (DNA): TGTGCCAGTAGTAAACCAGGGGGTTACAATGAGCAGTTCTTC. This chain uses TRBV19 with TRBJ2-1, with 7 bases that match TRBD1. Germline CDR1 and CDR2: LNHDA and SQIVND (reference sequence). V dropped 4 bases and J dropped 4; count of bases not matched to a gene: 4. The CDR3 is 14 amino acids.

This rearrangement joins TRBV28 to TRBJ1-1; D ambiguous. V was pared by 5 bases and J by 2 bases, with 9 bases between. This CDR3 region has 13 residues. Germline V gene lookup returns CDR1 MDHEN and CDR2 SYDVKM. CDR3 in amino acids: CASSGGFNTEAFF. CDR3 DNA: TGTGCCAGCAGTGGAGGGTTTAACACTGAAGCTTTCTTT. The full variable domain, with the rest looked up from reference TRBV28 and TRBJ1-1, is DVKVTQSSRYLVKRTGEKVFLECVQDMDHENMFWYRQDPGLGLRLIYFSYDVKMKEKGDIPEGYSVSREKKERFSLILESASTNQTSMYLCASSGGFNTEAFFGQGTRLTVV.

This rearrangement joins TRBV27 to TRBJ1-5; tentative D call: TRBD1 (6 bases). Trimming pared 4 bases from V and 4 bases from J, leaving 8 bases between. The CDR3 is 13 residues long. CDR1 is MNHEY, CDR2 SMNVEV, per germline (reference sequence). CDR3 DNA: TGTGCCAGCAGTTGGGGGCCTAATCAGCCCCAGCATTTT. It codes for CASSWGPNQPQHF.

In its sample, this clone was seen once. The V call is TRBV27, the J call TRBJ1-5, with D unresolved. Trimming shortened V by 0 bases and J by 9 bases, and 9 bases separated the two germline ends. Per germline, CDR1 MNHEY and CDR2 SMNVEV (reference sequence). This CDR3 spans 13 amino acids. DNA for the CDR3: TGTGCCAGCAGTTTATCGACCGGAGCGCCCCAGCATTTT. It codes for CASSLSTGAPQHF.

This clone was detected only a few times. This chain uses TRBV5-6 with TRBJ2-7; D not certain. In germline, CDR1 is SGHDT, CDR2 YYEEEE. The CDR3 has 13 residues. With 4 bases removed from V and 3 bases from J, the gap between germline ends came to 11 bases. The chain's CDR3 is CASSLDASYEQYF. The CDR3 nucleotides are TGTGCCAGCAGCCTGGACGCGAGCTACGAGCAGTACTTC.

V is TRBV4-3 and J is TRBJ1-2; no reliable D call. The V and J ends lost 0 bases and 5 bases respectively, with 7 bases between them. Germline loops: CDR1 LGHNA, CDR2 YSLEER. The length of the CDR3 is 13 residues. The CDR3 DNA sequence: TGCGCCAGCAGCCAAGAAATCGGGTATGGCTACACCTTC. Encoded protein: CASSQEIGYGYTF.

The CDR3 sequence is CASSQDLSYEQYF. CDR3 nucleotide sequence: TGTGCCAGCAGCCAAGACCTCTCCTACGAGCAGTACTTC. V and J are TRBV5-6 and TRBJ2-7; unclear D gene. The CDR3 consists of 13 residues. Germline V lookup: CDR1 SGHDT, CDR2 YYEEEE. Trimming took off 4 bases at V and 0 bases at J, with 8 bases between the two ends.